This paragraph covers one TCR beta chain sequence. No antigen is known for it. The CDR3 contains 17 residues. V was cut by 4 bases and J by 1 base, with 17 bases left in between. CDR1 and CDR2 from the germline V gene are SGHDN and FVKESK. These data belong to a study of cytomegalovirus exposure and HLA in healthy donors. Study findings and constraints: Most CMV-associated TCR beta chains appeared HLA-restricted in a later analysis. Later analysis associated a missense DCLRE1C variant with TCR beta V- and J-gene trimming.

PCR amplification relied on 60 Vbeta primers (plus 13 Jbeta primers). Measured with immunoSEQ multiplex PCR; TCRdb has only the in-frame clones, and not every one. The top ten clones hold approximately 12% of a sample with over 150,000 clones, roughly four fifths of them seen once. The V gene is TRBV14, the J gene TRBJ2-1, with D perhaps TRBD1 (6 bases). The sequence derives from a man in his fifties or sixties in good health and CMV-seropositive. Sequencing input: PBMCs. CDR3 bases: TGTGCCAGCAGCCCCTTGGGGTTTCAGGGGTCCTACAATGAGCAGTTCTTC. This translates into CASSPLGFQGSYNEQFF.